The 17 T cell receptor beta chains below come from one sample, sequenced in a study of cytomegalovirus exposure and HLA in healthy donors. Method: immunoSEQ multiplex PCR; TCRdb's copy keeps in-frame clones and lacks some. The table shows 100,000 or so clones, with about 90% occurring only once. The sample was PBMCs. These receptors originate from a man aged 18 to 29 in good health and CMV-seropositive.

The V call is TRBV5-6, the J call TRBJ1-1; D ambiguous. The CDR3 totals 13 residues. Germline values: CDR1 SGHDT, CDR2 YYEEEE. Deletions cut 0 bases from V and 4 bases from J, with 7 bases between. The CDR3 nucleotides read TGTGCCAGCAGCTTGGGCCCCGGCACTGAAGCTTTCTTT. It encodes CASSLGPGTEAFF.

The gene calls are TRBV7-6 and TRBJ2-5; 8 bases match TRBD2. The J segment lost 5 bases and the V segment lost 2 bases, leaving 19 bases of the junction unmatched. This CDR3 is built from 19 residues. The germline CDR1 and CDR2 sequences are SGHVS and FNYEAQ. CDR3 loop: CASSLRGPSGSPFSETQYF. The CDR3, as DNA: TGTGCCAGCAGCTTACGGGGGCCCAGCGGGAGCCCCTTTTCGGAGACCCAGTACTTC.

This clone came up once. The CDR3 reads CSVEDVRTGWGYGYTF. The CDR3 nucleotides read TGCAGCGTTGAAGATGTTCGCACAGGGTGGGGCTATGGCTACACCTTC. V and J are TRBV29-1 and TRBJ1-2; tentative D call: TRBD1 (6 bases). The CDR3 consists of 16 residues. Germline-derived CDR1 and CDR2 are SQVTM and ANQGSEA. The V end was cut by 0 bases, the J end by 4 bases, with 18 bases between.

The V gene is TRBV18, the J gene TRBJ1-3; 9 nucleotides match TRBD1. The CDR3 is 15 residues long. Germline V gives CDR1 KGHSH, CDR2 LQKENI. V was clipped by 2 bases and J by 6 bases; unmatched bases: 5. Here the CDR3 reads CASSPSRTGVNTIYF. CDR3 nucleotide sequence: TGTGCCAGCTCACCATCCAGGACAGGGGTAAACACCATATATTTT. Using reference TRBV18 and TRBJ1-3 for the parts outside the CDR3, the full variable domain is NAGVMQNPRHLVRRRGQEARLRCSPMKGHSHVYWYRQLPEEGLKFMVYLQKENIIDESGMPKERFSAEFPKEGPSILRIQQVVRGDSAAYFCASSPSRTGVNTIYFGEGSWLTVV.

The chain carries TRBV27 and TRBJ2-5; no definite D call. V lost 2 bases and J lost 5, with 21 bases in between. CDR3 length: 17 residues. The germline V gene encodes CDR1 MNHEY and CDR2 SMNVEV (reference sequence). As DNA, the CDR3 is TGTGCCAGCAGTTTAGGCCAGAGGCGGCCCTCAAGGGAGACCCAGTACTTC. This sequence encodes CASSLGQRRPSRETQYF.

The V gene is TRBV9, the J gene TRBJ2-1; D remains ambiguous. In germline, CDR1 is SGDLS, CDR2 YYNGEE. This CDR3 comprises 16 residues. V lost 0 bases and J lost 0, with 10 bases in between. This CDR3 is CASSVGVQLSYNEQFF. In DNA, the CDR3 is TGTGCCAGCAGCGTAGGTGTACAGCTCTCCTACAATGAGCAGTTCTTC.

This chain uses TRBV5-6 with TRBJ2-1, with TRBD2 identical over 7 bases. Germline CDR1 and CDR2: SGHDT and YYEEEE. The CDR3 loop spans 16 amino acids. The V segment lost 3 bases and the J segment 2 bases; nucleotides outside the gene matches: 8. The CDR3 loop reads CASSYNPGGAYNEQFF. In DNA, the CDR3 is TGTGCCAGCAGCTACAACCCGGGGGGAGCCTACAATGAGCAGTTCTTC.

This sequence joins TRBV11-2 and TRBJ1-1; D is unclear. Germline V gene sequence: CDR1 SGHAT, CDR2 FQNNGV. The V end was cut by 0 bases, the J end by 7 bases, with 12 bases between. The CDR3 extends over 14 amino acids. The CDR3 sequence is CASSLDLRLGEAFF. Here the CDR3 DNA reads TGTGCCAGCAGCTTAGATCTTAGACTGGGTGAAGCTTTCTTT.

This chain joins TRBV7-2 and TRBJ1-5, with 8 bases matching TRBD1. V lost 0 bases to trimming and J lost 2 bases; unmatched junction nucleotides: 3. The CDR3 is 16 amino acids. Germline CDR1 SGHTA, CDR2 FQGNSA. The CDR3 DNA follows: TGTGCCAGCAGCTTAGCCTGGGGACAGGGCAATCAGCCCCAGCATTTT. It encodes CASSLAWGQGNQPQHF.

The CDR3 sequence: CATSRVDSGVSTDTQYF. In nucleotides, the CDR3 is TGTGCCACCAGCAGAGTCGATAGCGGGGTTAGCACAGATACGCAGTATTTT. V gene TRBV15 combines with J gene TRBJ2-3, with 8 bases that match TRBD2. CDR1 and CDR2 (germline): LNHNV, YYDKDF (reference sequence). V lost 1 base to trimming and J lost 0 bases; unmatched junction nucleotides: 6. This CDR3 is 17 amino acids long. Complete variable domain (other parts from reference TRBV15 and TRBJ2-3): DAMVIQNPRYQVTQFGKPVTLSCSQTLNHNVMYWYQQKSSQAPKLLFHYYDKDFNNEADTPDNFQSRRPNTSFCFLDIRSPGLGDTAMYLCATSRVDSGVSTDTQYFGPGTRLTVL.

This clone has a handful of counts. This chain joins TRBV9 and TRBJ1-6; a possible D gene is TRBD1 (5 bases). Germline-derived CDR1 and CDR2 are SGDLS and YYNGEE. Trimming left V 1 base short and J 5 bases short, with 16 bases between. The CDR3 spans 17 residues. The CDR3 nucleotides read TGTGCCAGCAGCGTATCCAGTGGAGGGGACGATAATTCACCCCTCCACTTT. Its translation is CASSVSSGGDDNSPLHF.

The chain carries TRBV4-3 and TRBJ2-1; 9 nucleotides align to TRBD1. CDR1 is LGHNA, CDR2 YSLEER, per germline. The CDR3 extends over 16 amino acids. V gave up 1 base and J gave up 8 bases; unmatched junction bases: 9. CDR3: CASSQGLGQGRDEQFF. The CDR3 region has the DNA TGCGCCAGCAGCCAAGGGTTAGGACAGGGGCGGGATGAGCAGTTCTTC.

This chain uses TRBV5-5 with TRBJ1-2; TRBD1 matches at 7 bases. The V and J ends lost 3 bases and 2 bases, in that order; junction bases with no gene match: 4. CDR1 SGHKS and CDR2 YYEKEE come from the germline V gene (reference sequence). This CDR3 has 14 amino acids. CDR3 protein: CASSWTGTNYGYTF. CDR3 DNA sequence: TGTGCCAGCAGCTGGACAGGCACGAACTATGGCTACACCTTC. Full variable domain (outside the CDR3, taken from reference TRBV5-5 and TRBJ1-2): DAGVTQSPTHLIKTRGQQVTLRCSPISGHKSVSWYQQVLGQGPQFIFQYYEKEERGRGNFPDRFSARQFPNYSSELNVNALLLGDSALYLCASSWTGTNYGYTFGSGTRLTVV.

In this sample, this clone turned up a few times. The genes are TRBV4-2 and TRBJ2-2, with D maybe TRBD2 (6 bases). The CDR3 loop spans 17 amino acids. The germline gives CDR1 LGHNA, CDR2 YNFKEQ. V gave up 4 bases and J gave up 0 bases, with 15 bases separating them. CDR3 coding DNA: TGTGCCAGCAGCCCCGCGGCGGGGCTCTCGAACACCGGGGAGCTGTTTTTT. Protein: CASSPAAGLSNTGELFF.

V and J are TRBV19 and TRBJ2-3; 8 bases map to TRBD2. J was trimmed by 2 bases and V by 3 bases; bases with no gene match: 4. This CDR3 spans 15 amino acids. Germline CDR1 reads LNHDA; CDR2 reads SQIVND (reference sequence). The CDR3 loop is CASSIGGGNTDTQYF. The CDR3 region has the DNA TGTGCCAGTAGTATCGGGGGGGGGAACACAGATACGCAGTATTTT.

The CDR3, as DNA: TGTGCCACAACGTCGACAGGGGTCCGTGAAAAACTGTTTTTT. It encodes CATTSTGVREKLFF. The chain links TRBV19 to TRBJ1-4; 8 bases map to TRBD1. The germline CDR1 and CDR2 sequences are LNHDA and SQIVND (reference sequence). Trimming cost V 10 bases and J 7 bases; bases outside gene matches: 11. This CDR3 region has 14 residues.

This clone was seen just once. The gene calls are TRBV2 and TRBJ1-4; D gene uncertain. The CDR3 sequence is 15 residues long. V gave up 6 bases and J gave up 5 bases, with 16 bases separating them. Germline loops: CDR1 SNHLY, CDR2 FYNNEI. The DNA of the CDR3 is TGTGCCAGCAGAGATCCAAACCGGGGAAATGAAAAACTGTTTTTT. Translation gives CASRDPNRGNEKLFF.